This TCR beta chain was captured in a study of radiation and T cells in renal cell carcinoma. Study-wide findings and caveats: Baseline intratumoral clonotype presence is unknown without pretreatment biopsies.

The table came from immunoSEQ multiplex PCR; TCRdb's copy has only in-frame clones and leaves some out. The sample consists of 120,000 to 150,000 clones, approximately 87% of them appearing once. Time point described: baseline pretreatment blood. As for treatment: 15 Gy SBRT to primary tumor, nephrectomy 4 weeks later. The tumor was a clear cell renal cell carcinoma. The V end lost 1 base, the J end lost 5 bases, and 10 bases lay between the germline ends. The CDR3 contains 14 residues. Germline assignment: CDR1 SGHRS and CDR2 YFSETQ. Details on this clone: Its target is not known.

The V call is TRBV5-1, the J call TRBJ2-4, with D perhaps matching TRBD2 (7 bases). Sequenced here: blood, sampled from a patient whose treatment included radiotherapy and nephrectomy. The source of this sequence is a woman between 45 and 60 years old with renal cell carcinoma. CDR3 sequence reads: CASSLRGAENIQYF. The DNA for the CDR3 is TGCGCCAGCAGCTTGCGGGGGGCGGAAAACATTCAGTACTTC. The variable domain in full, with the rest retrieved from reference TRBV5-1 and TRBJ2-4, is KAGVTQTPRYLIKTRGQQVTLSCSPISGHRSVSWYQQTPGQGLQFLFEYFSETQRNKGNFPGRFSGRQFSNSRSEMNVSTLELGDSALYLCASSLRGAENIQYFGAGTRLSVL.